This T cell receptor (beta chain) was profiled in a study of blood T cell repertoires in COVID-19. Across the study: COVID-19 samples, acute and convalescent, were from the United States, Italy and Spain. The cDNA or gDNA used as material had been derived from T cells, B-cell-depleted T cells, or PBMCs.

Germline V gene lookup returns CDR1 SGHNT and CDR2 YENEEA. Trimming pared 6 bases from V and 5 bases from J, leaving 22 bases between. The CDR3 runs to 17 residues. Authors' methods: Researchers report that nucleated cell counts were estimated from reference gene primer amplification. Method: immunoSEQ multiplex PCR; TCRdb's copy keeps in-frame clones and lacks some. The V and J calls and the clone size are those of that table, but D and trimming were determined from the DNA. The table records about 120,000 clones, roughly 80% of them present only once. Source material: peripheral blood. The rearrangement uses TRBV11-3 and TRBJ2-2; D might be TRBD1 (6 bases). The clonotype comes from a man between 65 and 85 years old with acute or convalescent COVID-19. For the CDR3, the DNA is TGTGCCAGCAGTCCCGGGACATACGGGGATGTGACCGGGGAGCTGTTTTTT. It specifies CASSPGTYGDVTGELFF. The full variable domain, with the rest looked up from reference TRBV11-3 and TRBJ2-2, is EAGVVQSPRYKIIEKKQPVAFWCNPISGHNTLYWYLQNLGQGPELLIRYENEEAVDDSQLPKDRFSAERLKGVDSTLKIQPAELGDSAVYLCASSPGTYGDVTGELFFGEGSRLTVL.